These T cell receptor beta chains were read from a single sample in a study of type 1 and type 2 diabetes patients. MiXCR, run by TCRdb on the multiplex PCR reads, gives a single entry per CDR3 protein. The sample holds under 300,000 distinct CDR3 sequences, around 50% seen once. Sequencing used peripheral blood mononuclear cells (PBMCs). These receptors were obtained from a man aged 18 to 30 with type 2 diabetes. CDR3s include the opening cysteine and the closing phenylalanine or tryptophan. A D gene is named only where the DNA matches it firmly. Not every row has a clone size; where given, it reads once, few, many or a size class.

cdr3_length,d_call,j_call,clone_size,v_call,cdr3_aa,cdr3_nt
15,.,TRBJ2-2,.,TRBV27,CASSAGRGWTGELFF,TGTGCCAGCAGTGCGGGTCGGGGGTGGACCGGGGAGCTGTTTTTT
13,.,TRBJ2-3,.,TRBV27,CASSPRDIPTQYF,TGTGCCAGCAGCCCCAGGGACATCCCTACGCAGTATTTT
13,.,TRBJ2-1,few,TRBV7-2,CASSPQQYNEQFF,TGTGCCAGCAGCCCACAGCAGTACAATGAGCAGTTCTTC
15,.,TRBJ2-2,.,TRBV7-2,CASSPSDSAAGELFF,TGTGCCAGCAGCCCTTCAGATTCGGCGGCCGGGGAGCTGTTTTTT
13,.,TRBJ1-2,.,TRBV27,CASSLQSNYGYIF,TGTGCCAGCAGCCTACAGTCCAACTATGGCTACATCTTC
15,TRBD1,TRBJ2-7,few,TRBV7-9,CASSLSRGLRYEQYF,TGTGCCAGCAGCTTATCCAGGGGGCTGCGCTACGAGCAGTACTTC
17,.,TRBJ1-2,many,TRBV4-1,CASSQDPLGRVKYGYTF,TGCGCCAGCAGCCAAGATCCTTTAGGCAGGGTAAAGTATGGCTACACCTTC
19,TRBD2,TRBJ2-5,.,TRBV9,CASSVDGTSGSGREETQYF,TGTGCCAGCAGCGTAGATGGAACGTCAGGTAGCGGGAGGGAAGAGACCCAGTACTTC
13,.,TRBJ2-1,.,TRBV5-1,CASSLAVSNEQFF,TGCGCCAGCAGCTTGGCCGTGAGCAATGAGCAGTTCTTC
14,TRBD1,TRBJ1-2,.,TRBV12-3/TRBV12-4,CASSLKGAFYGYTF,TGTGCCAGCAGTTTAAAGGGGGCCTTCTATGGCTACACCTTC
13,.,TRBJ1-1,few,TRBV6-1,CASREEGYTEAFF,TGTGCCAGCAGGGAGGAGGGGTACACTGAAGCTTTCTTT
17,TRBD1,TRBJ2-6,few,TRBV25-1,CASSGGTADSGANVLTF,TGTGCCAGCAGTGGTGGGACAGCTGACTCTGGGGCCAACGTCCTGACTTTC
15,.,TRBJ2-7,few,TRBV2,CASSEGRGKVYEQYF,TGTGCCAGCAGTGAAGGTCGAGGGAAGGTCTACGAGCAGTACTTC
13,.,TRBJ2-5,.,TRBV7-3,CASSYRAWETQYF,TGTGCCAGCAGCTACAGGGCGTGGGAGACCCAGTACTTC
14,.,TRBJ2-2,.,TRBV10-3,CAISGRSYTGELFF,TGTGCCATCAGTGGAAGGTCATACACCGGGGAGCTGTTTTTT
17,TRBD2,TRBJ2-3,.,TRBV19,CASSIAASGISTDTQYF,TGTGCCAGTAGTATAGCGGCTAGCGGGATTAGCACAGATACGCAGTATTTT
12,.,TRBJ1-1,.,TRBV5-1,CASSLGGGSTFF,TGCGCCAGCAGCCTCGGCGGAGGGTCGACTTTCTTT
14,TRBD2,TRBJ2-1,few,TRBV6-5,CAGKREKSYNEQFF,TGTGCCGGGAAGCGGGAGAAGTCCTACAATGAGCAGTTCTTC
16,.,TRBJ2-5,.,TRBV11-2,CASSSGQTSYQETQYF,TGTGCCAGCAGCTCTGGACAGACCTCATACCAAGAGACCCAGTACTTC
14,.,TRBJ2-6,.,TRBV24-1,CATSDSSGANVLTF,TGTGCCACCAGTGATTCTTCTGGGGCCAACGTCCTGACTTTC
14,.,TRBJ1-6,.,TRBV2,CASMGDALNSPLHF,TGTGCCAGCATGGGGGACGCCCTTAATTCACCCCTCCACTTT
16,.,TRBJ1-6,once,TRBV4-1,CASSRMDSSYNSPLHF,TGCGCCAGCAGCCGAATGGACAGCTCCTATAATTCACCCCTCCACTTT
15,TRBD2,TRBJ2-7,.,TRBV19,CASSIDRTRDYEQYF,TGTGCCAGTAGTATCGATCGGACTAGGGACTACGAGCAGTACTTC
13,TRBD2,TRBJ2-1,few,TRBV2,CASGTLSGDNQFF,TGTGCCAGCGGAACCCTAAGCGGGGATAACCAGTTCTTC
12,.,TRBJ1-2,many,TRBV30,CAWSGADYGYTF,TGTGCCTGGAGTGGGGCAGACTATGGCTACACCTTC
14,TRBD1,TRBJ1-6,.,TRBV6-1,CASSLQGKTSPLHF,TGTGCCAGCAGCCTACAGGGGAAGACTTCACCCCTCCACTTT
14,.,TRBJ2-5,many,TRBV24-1,CATSDGQDQETQYF,TGTGCCACCAGTGATGGGCAGGACCAAGAGACCCAGTACTTC
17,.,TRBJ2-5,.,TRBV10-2,CASSEYLSYSDQETQYF,TGCGCCAGCAGTGAGTATCTGAGCTATTCCGACCAAGAGACCCAGTACTTC
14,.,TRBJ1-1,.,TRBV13,CASSFKTENTEAFF,TGTGCCAGCAGCTTTAAGACAGAGAACACTGAAGCTTTCTTT
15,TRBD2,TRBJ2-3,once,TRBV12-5,CASGFQREHLDTQYF,TGTGCTAGTGGTTTTCAGCGGGAGCATTTAGATACGCAGTATTTT
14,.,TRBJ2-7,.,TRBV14,CASSQETVSYERYF,TGTGCCAGCAGCCAAGAGACAGTTAGCTACGAGCGGTACTTC
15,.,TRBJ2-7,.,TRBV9,CASSAYAGTTYEQYF,TGTGCCAGCAGCGCCTACGCCGGGACCACCTACGAGCAGTACTTC
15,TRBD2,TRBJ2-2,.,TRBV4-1,CASSQEGGSLWELFF,TGCGCCAGCAGCCAAGAAGGCGGGAGTCTCTGGGAGCTGTTTTTT